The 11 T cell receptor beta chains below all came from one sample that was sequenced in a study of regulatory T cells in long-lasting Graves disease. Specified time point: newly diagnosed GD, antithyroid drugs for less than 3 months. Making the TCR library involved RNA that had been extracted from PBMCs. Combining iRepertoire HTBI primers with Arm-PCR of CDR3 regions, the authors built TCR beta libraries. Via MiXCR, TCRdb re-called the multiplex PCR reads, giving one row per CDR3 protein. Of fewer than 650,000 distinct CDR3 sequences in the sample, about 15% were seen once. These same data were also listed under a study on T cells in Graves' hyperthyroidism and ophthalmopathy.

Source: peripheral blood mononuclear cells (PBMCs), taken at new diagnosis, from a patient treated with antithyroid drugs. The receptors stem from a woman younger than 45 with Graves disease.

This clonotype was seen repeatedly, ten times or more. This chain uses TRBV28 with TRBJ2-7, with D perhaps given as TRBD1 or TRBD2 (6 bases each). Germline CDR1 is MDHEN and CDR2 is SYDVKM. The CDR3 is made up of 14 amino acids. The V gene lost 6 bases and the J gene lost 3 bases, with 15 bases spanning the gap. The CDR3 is CASSEQGGNYEQYF. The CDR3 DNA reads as TGTGCCAGCAGCGAACAGGGAGGAAACTACGAGCAGTACTTC.

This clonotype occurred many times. The CDR3 loop is CASSYSSVLRGYTF. In DNA form, the CDR3 reads TGTGCCAGCAGTTACTCATCCGTCCTGCGGGGCTACACCTTC. The chain combines TRBV6-2 or TRBV6-3 with TRBJ1-2; D is undetermined. The CDR3 contains 14 residues. Trimming removed 0 bases from V and 8 bases from J, with 13 bases in between. CDR1 and CDR2 from the germline V gene are MNHEY and SVGEGT.

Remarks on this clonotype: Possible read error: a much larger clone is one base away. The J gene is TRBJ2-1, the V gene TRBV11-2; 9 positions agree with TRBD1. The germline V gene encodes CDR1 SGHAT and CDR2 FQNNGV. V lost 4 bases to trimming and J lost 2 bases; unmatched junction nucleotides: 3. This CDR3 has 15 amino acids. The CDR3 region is CASSSGQGPYNEQFF. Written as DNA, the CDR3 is TGTGCCAGCAGCTCGGGACAGGGACCCTACAATGAGCAGTTCTTC.

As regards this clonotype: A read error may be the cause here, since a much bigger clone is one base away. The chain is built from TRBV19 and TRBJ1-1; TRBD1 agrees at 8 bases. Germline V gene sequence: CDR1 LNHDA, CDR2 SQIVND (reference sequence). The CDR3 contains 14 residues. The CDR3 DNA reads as TGTGCCAGTAGCATCGTGACAGGGGACTTAGAAGTTTTCTTT. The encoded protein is CASSIVTGDLEVFF.

Written as DNA, the CDR3 is TGTGCCAGCTCACCACCGACGGCCCTTAATAGCGAGCAGTACTTC. Protein: CASSPPTALNSEQYF. The chain combines TRBV18 with TRBJ2-7; no definite D call. The germline gives CDR1 KGHSH, CDR2 LQKENI. There are 15 residues in the CDR3. V lost 0 bases to trimming and J lost 6 bases, with 15 bases between them.

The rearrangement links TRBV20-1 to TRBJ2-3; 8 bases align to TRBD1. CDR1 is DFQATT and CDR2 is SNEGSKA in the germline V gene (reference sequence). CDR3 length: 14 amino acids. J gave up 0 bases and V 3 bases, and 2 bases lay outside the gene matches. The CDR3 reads CSASRTGSTDTQYF. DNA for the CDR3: TGCAGTGCTAGTAGGACAGGGAGCACAGATACGCAGTATTTT.

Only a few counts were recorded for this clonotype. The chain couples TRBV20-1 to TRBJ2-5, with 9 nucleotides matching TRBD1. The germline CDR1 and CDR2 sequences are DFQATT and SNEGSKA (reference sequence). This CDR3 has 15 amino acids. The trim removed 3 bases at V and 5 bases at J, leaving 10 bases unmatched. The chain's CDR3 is CSARGAGQGGETQYF. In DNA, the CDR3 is TGCAGTGCTAGGGGGGCGGGACAGGGTGGGGAGACCCAGTACTTC.

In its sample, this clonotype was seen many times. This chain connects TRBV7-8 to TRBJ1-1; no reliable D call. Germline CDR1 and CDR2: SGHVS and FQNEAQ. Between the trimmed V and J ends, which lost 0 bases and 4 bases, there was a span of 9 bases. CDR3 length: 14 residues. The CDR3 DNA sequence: TGTGCCAGCAGCTTAGCGCGGGCGGCCACTGAAGCTTTCTTT. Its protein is CASSLARAATEAFF.

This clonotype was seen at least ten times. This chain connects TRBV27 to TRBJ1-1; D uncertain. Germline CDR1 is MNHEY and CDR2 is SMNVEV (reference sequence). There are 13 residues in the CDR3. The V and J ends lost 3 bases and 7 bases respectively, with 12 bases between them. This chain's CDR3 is CASSLIGYGEAFF. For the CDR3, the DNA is TGTGCCAGCAGTTTGATCGGGTACGGTGAAGCTTTCTTT.

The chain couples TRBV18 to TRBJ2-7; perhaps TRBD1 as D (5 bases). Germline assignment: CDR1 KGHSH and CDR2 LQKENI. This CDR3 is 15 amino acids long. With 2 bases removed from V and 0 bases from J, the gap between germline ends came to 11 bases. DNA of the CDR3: TGTGCCAGCTCACCAGGGGCGGACGCCTCCTACGAGCAGTACTTC. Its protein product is CASSPGADASYEQYF. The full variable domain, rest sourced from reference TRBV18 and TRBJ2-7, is NAGVMQNPRHLVRRRGQEARLRCSPMKGHSHVYWYRQLPEEGLKFMVYLQKENIIDESGMPKERFSAEFPKEGPSILRIQQVVRGDSAAYFCASSPGADASYEQYFGPGTRLTVT.

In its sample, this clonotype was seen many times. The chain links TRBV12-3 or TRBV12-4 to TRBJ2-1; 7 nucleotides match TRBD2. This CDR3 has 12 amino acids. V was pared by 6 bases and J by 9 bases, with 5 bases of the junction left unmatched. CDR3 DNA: TGTGCCAGCAGGGGGACTACCGGTGAGCAGTTCTTC. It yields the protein CASRGTTGEQFF.